The clone carrying this T cell receptor beta chain was detected once. Its antigen is currently unknown. These data belong to a study of T cell responses to AZD1222 COVID-19 vaccine. General study findings and limits: The study found Spike-specific TCR breadth and depth rose after two AZD1222 doses.

Using immunoSEQ multiplex PCR, the repertoire was profiled, and TCRdb retains in-frame clones only, with some absent. This sample has over 150,000 clones; about nine tenths occur once, and the top ten carry around 2.9%. The CDR3 consists of 15 residues. Germline CDR1 reads SGHVS; CDR2 reads FNYEAQ. Trimming removed 5 bases at V and 1 base at J, with 11 bases between. The V gene is TRBV7-6, the J gene TRBJ2-2; D gene unclear. The sequenced sample was peripheral blood, obtained on day 0 of AZD1222 vaccination. The clonotype originates from an adult in good health. In DNA form, the CDR3 reads TGTGCCAGCAGCCCCTCTCGACAGAACACCGGGGAGCTGTTTTTT. This codes for CASSPSRQNTGELFF.